This is a list of T cell receptor beta chains from one sample in a study of Ad26.COV2.S vaccination and SARS-CoV-2 variants. The protocol was immunoSEQ multiplex PCR, while the TCRdb copy is restricted to in-frame clones and leaves out a portion. The data hold about 220,000 clones, with over 75% observed a single time. Sequenced material: peripheral blood, taken in a trial of Ad26.COV2.S vaccine versus placebo. These receptors were taken from a person between 18 and 60 years old who received the Ad26.COV2.S COVID-19 vaccine or a placebo. Both conserved end residues are part of each CDR3. A D gene is named only where the DNA matches it firmly. The size entry is marked missing in some rows and otherwise reads once, few, many or a size class.

j_call d_call v_call clone_size cdr3_aa cdr3_nt
TRBJ2-7 NA TRBV9 NA CASSVAGTQTYEQYF TGTGCCAGCAGCGTAGCCGGGACCCAGACCTACGAGCAGTACTTC
TRBJ2-7 TRBD1 TRBV4-3 NA CASSYWTGASYEQYF TGCGCCAGCAGTTACTGGACAGGCGCGTCCTACGAGCAGTACTTC
TRBJ1-4 TRBD1 TRBV6-1 NA CASSATGGRNANEKLFF TGTGCCAGCAGTGCAACAGGGGGAAGAAATGCTAATGAAAAACTGTTTTTT
TRBJ1-1 NA TRBV7-2 NA CASSLDFARKSAEAFF TGTGCCAGCAGCTTAGATTTTGCTAGGAAGAGCGCTGAAGCTTTCTTT
TRBJ2-7 NA TRBV7-2 NA CASSSPGVSSMEQYF TGTGCCAGCAGCTCCCCGGGGGTCTCCTCGATGGAGCAGTACTTC
TRBJ2-7 TRBD2 TRBV10-1 few CASSPGRAGSYEQYF TGCGCCAGCAGCCCCGGGAGGGCTGGATCCTACGAGCAGTACTTC
TRBJ1-1 NA TRBV2 few CASSPDWRQVGAFF TGTGCCAGCAGTCCCGATTGGCGACAGGTGGGAGCTTTCTTT
TRBJ1-1 TRBD1 TRBV6-6 NA CASSPLRGREGTEAFF TGTGCCAGCAGCCCCCTCAGGGGGCGGGAGGGCACTGAAGCTTTCTTT
TRBJ1-6 NA TRBV30 NA CAWSVKLPGGNSPLHF TGTGCCTGGAGTGTGAAACTCCCGGGGGGCAATTCACCCCTCCACTTT
TRBJ2-7 TRBD2 TRBV6-5 NA CASSYGLARPSYEQYF TGTGCCAGCAGTTACGGACTAGCGCGACCTTCCTACGAGCAGTACTTC
TRBJ2-1 NA TRBV9 NA CASSLLTPDSKQFF TGTGCCAGCAGCCTATTGACCCCCGACAGTAAGCAGTTCTTC
TRBJ1-4 NA TRBV3-1/TRBV3-2 NA CASSPRDNNEKLFF TGTGCCAGCAGTCCACGGGATAATAATGAAAAACTGTTTTTT
TRBJ1-1 NA TRBV6-2/TRBV6-3 NA CASSALEGIGYTEAFF TGTGCCAGCAGCGCCCTGGAGGGGATTGGGTACACTGAAGCTTTCTTT
TRBJ2-1 NA TRBV6-6 NA CASRITGRGARNEQFF TGTGCCAGCAGAATTACCGGTAGGGGCGCAAGGAATGAGCAGTTCTTC
TRBJ1-5 NA TRBV10-3 NA CAISEPDGNQPQHF TGTGCCATCAGTGAGCCGGACGGCAATCAGCCCCAGCATTTT
TRBJ2-1 TRBD2 TRBV7-2 NA CASRPALAGGSDEQFF TGTGCCAGCAGACCGGCCCTAGCGGGAGGTTCCGATGAGCAGTTCTTC
TRBJ2-2 TRBD2 TRBV7-8 NA CASALLGGSNTGELFF TGTGCCAGCGCCCTCCTGGGGGGGTCGAACACCGGGGAGCTGTTTTTT
TRBJ1-3 NA TRBV3-1/TRBV3-2 NA CASSQARQPAGTIYF TGTGCCAGCAGCCAAGCAAGGCAGCCCGCGGGCACCATATATTTT
TRBJ1-6 NA TRBV6-5 NA CASRPRAGFFSPLHF TGTGCCAGCAGACCCCGGGCAGGGTTTTTTTCACCCCTCCACTTT
TRBJ1-1 TRBD1 TRBV14 NA CASAPRGDTEAFF TGTGCCAGCGCCCCCAGGGGGGACACTGAAGCTTTCTTT
TRBJ1-1 NA TRBV5-1 few CASSLGRINTEAFF TGCGCCAGCAGCTTGGGGAGGATCAACACTGAAGCTTTCTTT
TRBJ1-2 NA TRBV13 NA CASSPKPTGNYGYTF TGTGCCAGCAGCCCCAAACCCACAGGGAACTATGGCTACACCTTC
TRBJ2-7 NA TRBV28 NA CASSDSSYEQYF TGTGCCAGCAGCGACAGCTCCTACGAGCAGTACTTC
TRBJ1-6 NA TRBV28 NA CASRSGSSYNSPLHF TGTGCCAGCAGGTCAGGGAGCTCCTATAATTCACCCCTCCACTTT
TRBJ1-2 NA TRBV28 NA CASSLRRTNYGYTF TGTGCCAGCAGTTTAAGGCGGACTAACTATGGCTACACCTTC
TRBJ2-5 TRBD1 TRBV7-6 NA CASSLAGTGAQETQYF TGTGCCAGCAGCTTAGCTGGTACAGGGGCACAAGAGACCCAGTACTTC
TRBJ2-1 NA TRBV5-5 NA CASSFRGTGEQFF TGTGCCAGCAGCTTCCGGGGAACGGGTGAGCAGTTCTTC
TRBJ1-2 NA TRBV4-1 NA CASSPPWGGYTF TGCGCCAGCAGCCCCCCTTGGGGCGGCTACACCTTC
TRBJ2-1 NA TRBV7-9 NA CASSSLEGQAYNEQFF TGTGCCAGCAGCTCGCTCGAGGGGCAGGCCTACAATGAGCAGTTCTTC
TRBJ2-7 TRBD1 TRBV19 NA CASSPGQTYEQYF TGTGCCAGTAGTCCGGGACAGACATACGAGCAGTACTTC
TRBJ2-5 NA TRBV3-1/TRBV3-2 NA CASSQDAKDQYF TGTGCCAGCAGCCAAGATGCAAAAGACCAGTACTTC
TRBJ1-2 TRBD1 TRBV28 NA CASSLRGLSGYTF TGTGCCAGCAGTTTGAGGGGGCTGAGTGGCTACACCTTC
TRBJ1-5 TRBD1 TRBV9 NA CASSEGQGGNQPQHF TGTGCCAGCAGCGAGGGACAGGGAGGCAATCAGCCCCAGCATTTT
TRBJ1-6 NA TRBV19 few CASSPDRPPLHF TGTGCCAGTAGTCCGGACCGTCCACCCCTCCACTTT
TRBJ1-5 NA TRBV28 NA CASRPTVDNQPQHF TGTGCCAGCAGACCTACGGTTGACAATCAGCCCCAGCATTTT
TRBJ2-1 NA TRBV28 NA CASGLVGDYNEQFF TGTGCCAGCGGGCTGGTGGGAGACTACAATGAGCAGTTCTTC
TRBJ2-3 TRBD2 TRBV18 NA CASSPPGLAGDTQYF TGTGCCAGCTCACCACCGGGACTAGCGGGGGATACGCAGTATTTT
TRBJ2-3 NA TRBV3-1/TRBV3-2 NA CASSQRDTQYF TGTGCCAGCAGCCAGCGAGATACGCAGTATTTT
TRBJ1-6 NA TRBV14 once CASSPGPNSPLHF TGTGCCAGCAGCCCGGGACCGAATTCACCCCTCCACTTT
TRBJ1-2 NA TRBV3-1/TRBV3-2 NA CASSQGPGYSVVVYTF TGTGCCAGCAGCCAAGGCCCCGGATACTCGGTTGTGGTCTACACCTTC
TRBJ1-1 NA TRBV5-1 NA CASSPLGTEAFF TGCGCCAGCAGCCCTCTAGGCACTGAAGCTTTCTTT
TRBJ2-7 NA TRBV12-3/TRBV12-4 NA CASSFDTYEQYF TGTGCCAGCAGTTTTGATACCTACGAGCAGTACTTC
TRBJ2-1 TRBD2 TRBV2 NA CASSGGGGVNEQFF TGTGCCAGCAGTGGGGGCGGGGGGGTGAATGAGCAGTTCTTC
TRBJ2-2 NA TRBV19 NA CASSNRGGVGDPGELFF TGTGCCAGTAGCAATCGAGGAGGGGTAGGGGACCCCGGGGAGCTGTTTTTT